Listed here are 3 T cell receptor beta chains from one sample, sequenced in a study of control samples from healthy donors and cancer patients. Sequencing was performed with immunoSEQ multiplex PCR; in TCRdb, only in-frame clones are kept and a portion is missing. The sample carries about 31,000 clones, 94% recorded once. The source material was blood. All receptors derive from a man aged 55 to 70 in good health.

The CDR3 region has the DNA TGTGCCAGCAGGCAGGACGTAGGGGGCTACACCTTC. It translates to CASRQDVGGYTF. The chain has TRBV27 and TRBJ1-2; D gene unclear. Germline CDR1 is MNHEY and CDR2 is SMNVEV (reference sequence). This CDR3 comprises 12 residues. V gave up 6 bases and J gave up 8 bases, with 13 bases separating them.

The gene calls are TRBV19 and TRBJ1-5, with unresolved D. The germline V and J ends were trimmed by 1 base and 5 bases, with 12 bases remaining between them. The CDR3 covers 15 residues. Per the germline V gene, CDR1 is LNHDA and CDR2 is SQIVND (reference sequence). This CDR3 is CASSIGEALDQPQHF. In DNA, the CDR3 is TGTGCCAGTAGTATAGGGGAGGCCCTTGATCAGCCCCAGCATTTT.

This chain connects TRBV7-2 to TRBJ2-3, with TRBD2 identical over 13 bases. With V trimmed by 7 bases and J by 4 bases, 5 bases remained unmatched. The CDR3 length is 15 residues. Germline CDR1 and CDR2: SGHTA and FQGNSA. The CDR3 sequence: CASKGTSGVADTQYF. CDR3 coding DNA: TGTGCCAGCAAGGGGACTAGCGGGGTAGCAGATACGCAGTATTTT.